A selection of T cell receptor beta chains follows, all from one sample in a study of Graves' ophthalmopathy and Graves' hyperthyroidism. Via MiXCR, TCRdb re-called the multiplex PCR reads, giving one row per CDR3 protein. The sample records fewer than 600,000 distinct CDR3 sequences, 14% being singletons. The sequencing sample was made of blood. The source is a woman in her thirties with Graves' ophthalmopathy. Both conserved end residues are part of each CDR3. A D gene is named only where the DNA matches it firmly. Rows give clone size only sometimes, using once, few, many, or a class for an expanded clone.

j_gene,v_gene,d_gene,abundance,CDR3nt,CDR3aa
TRBJ1-2,TRBV9,TRBD1,many,TGTGCCAGCAGCCCCGGACAGGGGACTAACTATGGCTACACCTTC,CASSPGQGTNYGYTF
TRBJ2-7,TRBV3-1,TRBD1,few,TGTGCCAGCAGCCAAGGGACAGGGGACCCCTCCTACGAGCAGTACTTC,CASSQGTGDPSYEQYF
TRBJ1-2,TRBV12-5,-,many,TGTGCTAGTGGTTTGGAGGAAAACTATGGCTACACCTTC,CASGLEENYGYTF
TRBJ1-5,TRBV28,-,many,TGTGCCAGCAGTTCCCCCTCCCTGACAGGACGTCAGCCCCAGCATTTT,CASSSPSLTGRQPQHF
TRBJ1-2,TRBV20-1,-,-,TGCAGTGAGGAGGCGTATTCTGGCTACACCTTC,CSEEAYSGYTF
TRBJ2-2,TRBV3-1,-,few,TGTGCCAGCAGCCCGGGCATAGAGGGCACCGGGGAGCTGTTTTTT,CASSPGIEGTGELFF
TRBJ2-7,TRBV6-2/TRBV6-3,-,-,TGTGCCAGCAGAGACCCTAGCTCCTACGAGCAGTACTTC,CASRDPSSYEQYF
TRBJ2-7,TRBV5-1,TRBD1,many,TGCGCCAGCAGCGCCACGGGACAGGGGTACGAGCAGTACTTC,CASSATGQGYEQYF
TRBJ2-7,TRBV28,-,-,TGTGCCAGCAGTTGGCCGGGACGGAGAGACTACGAGCAGTACTTC,CASSWPGRRDYEQYF
TRBJ2-7,TRBV5-5,-,many,TGTGCCAGCAGCTTGGGACTTCCCAATTACGAGCAGTACTTC,CASSLGLPNYEQYF
TRBJ1-2,TRBV20-1,TRBD1,-,TGCAGTGCTGGACAGGCCCTCTATGGCTACACCTTC,CSAGQALYGYTF
TRBJ2-7,TRBV6-1,-,many,TGTGCCAGCGAGCAGGGAAGGTTATACTACGAGCAGTACTTC,CASEQGRLYYEQYF
TRBJ2-4,TRBV5-6,-,-,TGTGCCAGCAGCTTTTCCGGGGAAAACATTAAGTACTTC,CASSFSGENIKYF
TRBJ2-7,TRBV20-1,TRBD1,-,TGCAGTGCTATGTCAGGGGGCACCTACGAGCAGTACTTC,CSAMSGGTYEQYF
TRBJ2-7,TRBV5-1,-,-,TGCGCCAGCAGCTTGGGGTCCGACTCCTACGAGCAGTACTTC,CASSLGSDSYEQYF
TRBJ2-5,TRBV9,TRBD2,many,TGTGCCAGCAGCGCGGCGGGAGGACCTGAGGAGACCCAGTACTTC,CASSAAGGPEETQYF
TRBJ1-5,TRBV10-3,TRBD1,-,TGTGCCATCACCCAGGGGGTGGGGCAGCCCCAGCATTTT,CAITQGVGQPQHF
TRBJ2-7,TRBV4-2,-,few,TGTGCCAGCAGCCAAGGGGGCCCAGGGGCGTACGAGCAGTACTTC,CASSQGGPGAYEQYF
TRBJ2-2,TRBV20-1,-,-,TGCAGTGCACCGTGGACCCGAAGCGGGGAGCTGTTTTTT,CSAPWTRSGELFF
TRBJ1-2,TRBV6-1,TRBD1,many,TGTGCCAGCGCAATGACGACAGGGGCTGGCTACACCTTC,CASAMTTGAGYTF
TRBJ2-7,TRBV6-2/TRBV6-3,TRBD2,many,TGTGCCAGCAGTTACCCCCCCGGGGGAGCGGGGGGCTCCTACGAGCAGTACTTC,CASSYPPGGAGGSYEQYF